This TCR beta chain was documented in a study of vaccination effects on CD4 cells after COVID-19. Study outcomes and limitations: The study, lacking early post-infection timepoints, had few convalescent patients.

Assay used: immunoSEQ multiplex PCR; TCRdb lists only in-frame clones, some missing. The sample has roughly 14,000 clones, 72% seen once; the top ten hold approximately 8.9%. Points on this clone: Its antigen is still unknown.

The ViraFEST assay expanded antigen-specific CD4+ T cells with viral peptide pools before sequencing. The culture ran for roughly ten days before CD4+ T cells were isolated. All participants had two doses of either the BNT162b2 or mRNA-1273 vaccine. Each well held around 2 million PBMC cultured with 8.5 to 10 ug/ml peptides and about 10 IU/ml IL-2. The CDR3 length is 17 residues. Specimen: CD4+ T cells from PBMCs cultured with SARS-CoV-2 spike peptides, collected after COVID-19 vaccination. This chain connects TRBV21-1 to TRBJ2-2; the table's D gene call, TRBD1, was not cross checked with the DNA. TRBV21-1 is assigned pseudogene status. This clonotype was sampled from a human donor who received a COVID-19 vaccine. The CDR3 bases are TGTGCCAGCAGCCAAAGGAGAAAACAGGGGAAAACCGGGGAGCTGTTTTTT. Amino acid sequence: CASSQRRKQGKTGELFF.